The 15 T cell receptor beta chains given below trace back to one sample, sequenced in a study of T cell responses to AZD1222 COVID-19 vaccine. Assay used: immunoSEQ multiplex PCR; TCRdb lists only in-frame clones, some missing. The sample carries some 110,000 clones, approximately 85% recorded once. The sequencing here drew on peripheral blood, taken 28 days after the second AZD1222 dose. These receptors came from an adult who received the AZD1222 COVID-19 vaccine.

V usage is TRBV5-6 and J usage is TRBJ2-1; D may correspond to TRBD1 or TRBD2 (5 bases each). This CDR3 is 15 amino acids long. The V gene lost 2 bases and the J gene lost 8 bases, with 17 bases spanning the gap. CDR1 and CDR2 from the germline V gene are SGHDT and YYEEEE. The CDR3 bases are TGTGCCAGCAGCTTTGGCTCAGGGCGAGGGGATGAGCAGTTCTTC. Its protein is CASSFGSGRGDEQFF.

V and J are TRBV5-4 and TRBJ2-1, with D perhaps matching TRBD2 (6 bases). This CDR3 comprises 15 residues. V was clipped by 0 bases and J by 5 bases, with 12 bases between them. Germline CDR1 and CDR2: SGHNT and YYREEE (reference sequence). The CDR3 region is CASSLGGEVNNEQFF. In DNA, the CDR3 is TGTGCCAGCAGCTTGGGAGGGGAGGTTAACAATGAGCAGTTCTTC.

The chain recombines TRBV7-2 with TRBJ1-1; D gene uncertain. The CDR3 is 17 residues long. Trimming left V 5 bases short and J 3 bases short, with 22 bases between. The V gene's germline CDR1 is SGHTA and CDR2 FQGNSA. CDR3 amino acids: CASSTRRANLRDTEAFF. DNA of the CDR3: TGTGCCAGCAGCACCCGCCGGGCCAACCTACGGGACACTGAAGCTTTCTTT.

The chain uses TRBV28 and TRBJ1-5; D unresolved. The V gene lost 6 bases and the J gene lost 4 bases, with 10 bases spanning the gap. This CDR3 contains 13 residues. The germline V gene encodes CDR1 MDHEN and CDR2 SYDVKM. The CDR3 loop reads CASRPTGNQPQHF. The DNA of the CDR3 is TGTGCCAGCAGACCGACCGGGAATCAGCCCCAGCATTTT.

This chain uses TRBV5-1 with TRBJ2-3; 8 bases fit TRBD1. With 4 bases clipped from V and 4 bases from J, the junction kept 11 bases outside the gene matches. The CDR3 contains 16 residues. CDR1 and CDR2 from the germline V gene are SGHRS and YFSETQ. Here the CDR3 reads CASSQGAGMYADTQYF. The CDR3 DNA follows: TGCGCCAGCAGCCAGGGGGCGGGGATGTACGCAGATACGCAGTATTTT.

The chain recombines TRBV10-3 with TRBJ2-3, with unresolved D. With 10 bases removed from V and 2 bases from J, the gap between germline ends came to 7 bases. Germline CDR1 ENHRY, CDR2 SYGVKD. This CDR3 is built from 11 residues. CDR3 bases: TGTGCCACCCGAATCACAGATACGCAGTATTTT. Protein sequence: CATRITDTQYF.

The chain is built from TRBV1 and TRBJ2-3; the table gives TRBD2 as D, unverified against the DNA. TRBV1 is an annotated pseudogene. The CDR3 totals 20 residues. The CDR3 region has the DNA TGCACCAGCAGCCAAGTAGGGCTAGCGGGGGGGCCGAAAAGGACAGATACGCAGTATTTT. This translates into CTSSQVGLAGGPKRTDTQYF.

The rearrangement links TRBV2 to TRBJ1-5; 9 bases map to TRBD1. The CDR3 extends over 14 amino acids. V gave up 10 bases and J gave up 6 bases; unmatched junction bases: 10. Germline CDR1 is SNHLY and CDR2 is FYNNEI. The CDR3 reads CATKGQGEGQPQHF. DNA of the CDR3: TGTGCCACCAAGGGACAGGGAGAGGGTCAGCCCCAGCATTTT.

The chain is built from TRBV9 and TRBJ2-7, with D perhaps matching TRBD1 (5 bases). This CDR3 is 15 amino acids long. The ends were cut back, 0 bases at V and 2 bases at J, with 12 bases in the middle. The germline gives CDR1 SGDLS, CDR2 YYNGEE. CDR3 residues: CASSVDRQGTYEQYF. CDR3 nucleotide sequence: TGTGCCAGCAGCGTAGATCGTCAGGGCACCTACGAGCAGTACTTC. The full variable domain, its missing parts supplied by reference TRBV9 and TRBJ2-7, is DSGVTQTPKHLITATGQRVTLRCSPRSGDLSVYWYQQSLDQGLQFLIQYYNGEERAKGNILERFSAQQFPDLHSELNLSSLELGDSALYFCASSVDRQGTYEQYFGPGTRLTVT.

The CDR3 region is CAISERGFYEQYF. CDR3 DNA: TGTGCCATCAGTGAGAGGGGGTTCTACGAGCAGTACTTC. The chain uses TRBV10-3 and TRBJ2-7, with a tentative D call TRBD1 (6 bases). Germline V gives CDR1 ENHRY, CDR2 SYGVKD. V lost 2 bases and J 3 bases, leaving 8 bases between the germline ends. The CDR3 contains 13 residues.

With respect to this clone: Compared with germline, one end of the junction differs, possibly owing to a read error. V gene TRBV10-3 combines with J gene TRBJ1-1; maybe TRBD1 (5 bases). The CDR3 length is 12 residues. Germline CDR1 and CDR2: ENHRY and SYGVKD. CDR3 nucleotides: TGTGCCATCAGGCCTGTCAGGGACCCCCCGATCTTT. It codes for CAIRPVRDPPIF.

This chain links TRBV5-4 with TRBJ2-6, with D unresolved. This CDR3 spans 13 amino acids. The germline V gene has CDR1 SGHNT and CDR2 YYREEE (reference sequence). Trimming removed 2 bases at V and 3 bases at J, with 3 bases between. DNA of the CDR3: TGTGCCAGCAGCTTTGTTGGGGCCAACGTCCTGACTTTC. It codes for CASSFVGANVLTF.

This clone was recorded once. The chain carries TRBV5-1 and TRBJ1-2, with D possibly being TRBD1 (6 bases). V was pared by 4 bases and J by 8 bases, with 12 bases between. This CDR3 contains 12 residues. Germline loops: CDR1 SGHRS, CDR2 YFSETQ. The CDR3 DNA sequence: TGCGCCAGCAGCGACAACAGGGACGGCTACACCTTC. Its protein is CASSDNRDGYTF.

The J gene is TRBJ1-4, the V gene TRBV7-9; 7 positions match TRBD1. The CDR3 has 15 residues. V lost 5 bases, J lost 4 bases, and 7 bases stayed unmatched. Germline V lookup: CDR1 SEHNR, CDR2 FQNEAQ (reference sequence). The CDR3 bases are TGTGCCAGCAGCCCTACAGGGGCGAATAATGAAAAACTGTTTTTT. Its translation: CASSPTGANNEKLFF.

The chain uses TRBV6-1 and TRBJ1-2; possibly TRBD1 for D (5 bases). The CDR3 contains 12 residues. Germline lookup yields CDR1 MNHNS and CDR2 SASEGT. V was clipped by 3 bases and J by 7 bases, with 9 bases between them. Here the CDR3 DNA reads TGTGCCAGCAGTGACGAGGGGTTTGGCTACACCTTC. Translating it yields CASSDEGFGYTF.